This T cell receptor (beta chain) was captured in a study of T cell clones after liver transplantation. Germline trimming cut 6 bases from V and 9 bases from J; bases unmatched to any gene: 10. The CDR3 loop spans 16 amino acids. Germline CDR1 is MNHNY and CDR2 is SVGAGI (reference sequence). This clone was seen only a few times. Some clones are missing from TCRdb's copy, which holds only in-frame ones; the method was immunoSEQ multiplex PCR. The table lists approximately 100,000 clones, 80% to 85% of them singletons. The sample in question was CD4+ T cells from blood, obtained before liver transplant. The V gene is TRBV6-6, the J gene TRBJ1-6, with TRBD1 matching over 11 bases. This receptor was obtained from a human donor who received a liver transplant. The CDR3 nucleotides are TGTGCCAGCAGAACCGGACAGGGGGCGCGTGTTTCACCCCTCCACTTT. It is translated as CASRTGQGARVSPLHF.